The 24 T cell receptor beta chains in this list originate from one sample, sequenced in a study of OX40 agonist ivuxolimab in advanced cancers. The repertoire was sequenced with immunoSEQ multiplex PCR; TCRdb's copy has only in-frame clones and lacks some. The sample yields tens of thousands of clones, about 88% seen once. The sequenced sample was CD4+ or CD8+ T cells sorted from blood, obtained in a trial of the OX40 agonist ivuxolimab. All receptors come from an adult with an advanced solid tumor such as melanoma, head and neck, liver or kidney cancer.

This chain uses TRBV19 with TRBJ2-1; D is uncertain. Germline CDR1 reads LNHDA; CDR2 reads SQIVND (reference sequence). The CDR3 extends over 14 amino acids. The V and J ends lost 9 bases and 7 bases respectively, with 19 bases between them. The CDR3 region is CASSASWAKNEQFF. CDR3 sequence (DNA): TGTGCCAGCTCGGCATCGTGGGCGAAGAATGAGCAGTTCTTC. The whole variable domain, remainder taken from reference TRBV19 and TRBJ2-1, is DGGITQSPKYLFRKEGQNVTLSCEQNLNHDAMYWYRQDPGQGLRLIYYSQIVNDFQKGDIAEGYSVSREKKESFPLTVTSAQKNPTAFYLCASSASWAKNEQFFGPGTRLTVL.

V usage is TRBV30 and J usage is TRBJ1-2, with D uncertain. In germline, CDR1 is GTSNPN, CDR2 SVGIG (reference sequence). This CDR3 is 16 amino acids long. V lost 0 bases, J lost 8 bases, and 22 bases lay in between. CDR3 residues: CAWSVRSGRSIGGYTF. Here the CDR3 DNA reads TGTGCCTGGAGTGTAAGGAGCGGACGGTCGATTGGGGGCTACACCTTC.

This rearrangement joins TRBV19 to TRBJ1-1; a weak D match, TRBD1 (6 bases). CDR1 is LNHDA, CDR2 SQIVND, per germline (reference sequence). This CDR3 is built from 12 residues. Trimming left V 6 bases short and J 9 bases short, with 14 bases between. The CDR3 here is CASRPPGHQAFF. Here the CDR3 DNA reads TGTGCCAGTAGGCCTCCGGGACACCAAGCTTTCTTT.

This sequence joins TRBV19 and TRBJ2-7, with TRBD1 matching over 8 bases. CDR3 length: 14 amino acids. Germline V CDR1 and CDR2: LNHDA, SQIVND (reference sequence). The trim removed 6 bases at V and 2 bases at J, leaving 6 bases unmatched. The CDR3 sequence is CASSPRQGTYEQYF. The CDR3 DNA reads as TGTGCCAGTAGCCCCCGACAGGGGACCTACGAGCAGTACTTC.

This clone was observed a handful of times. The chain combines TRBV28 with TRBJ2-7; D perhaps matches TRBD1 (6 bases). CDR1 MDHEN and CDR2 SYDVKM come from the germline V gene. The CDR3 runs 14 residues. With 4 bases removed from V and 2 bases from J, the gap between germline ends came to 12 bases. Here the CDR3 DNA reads TGTGCCAGCAGTTCAAGGACAGTTCCCTACGAGCAGTACTTC. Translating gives CASSSRTVPYEQYF.

The CDR3 is CASSPWGKGEEQYF. CDR3 nucleotide sequence: TGTGCCAGCTCCCCGTGGGGGAAAGGAGAGGAGCAGTACTTC. The gene calls are TRBV27 and TRBJ2-7; D possibly matches TRBD1 or TRBD2 (5 bases each). The CDR3 covers 14 residues. Germline V CDR1 and CDR2: MNHEY, SMNVEV (reference sequence). Trimming left V 8 bases short and J 7 bases short, with 21 bases between.

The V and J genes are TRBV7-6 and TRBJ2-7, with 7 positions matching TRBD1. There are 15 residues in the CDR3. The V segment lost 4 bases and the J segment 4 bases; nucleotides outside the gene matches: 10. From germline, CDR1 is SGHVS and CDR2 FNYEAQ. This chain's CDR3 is CASSSSDRIVYEQYF. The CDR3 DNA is TGTGCCAGCAGCTCCTCGGACAGGATCGTTTACGAGCAGTACTTC.

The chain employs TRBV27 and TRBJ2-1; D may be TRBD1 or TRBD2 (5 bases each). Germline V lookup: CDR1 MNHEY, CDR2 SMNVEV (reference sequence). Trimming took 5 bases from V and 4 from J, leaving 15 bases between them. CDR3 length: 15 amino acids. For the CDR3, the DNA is TGTGCCAGCAGTCCCGGGACGCCAATTTACAATGAGCAGTTCTTC. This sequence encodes CASSPGTPIYNEQFF.

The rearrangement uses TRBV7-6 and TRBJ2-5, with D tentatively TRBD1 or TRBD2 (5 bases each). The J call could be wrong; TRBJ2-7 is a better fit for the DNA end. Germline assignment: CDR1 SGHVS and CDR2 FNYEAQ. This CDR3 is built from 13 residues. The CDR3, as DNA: TGTGCCAGCAGCCCCTTTGCCGGGACCGAGCAGTACTTC. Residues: CASSPFAGTEQYF.

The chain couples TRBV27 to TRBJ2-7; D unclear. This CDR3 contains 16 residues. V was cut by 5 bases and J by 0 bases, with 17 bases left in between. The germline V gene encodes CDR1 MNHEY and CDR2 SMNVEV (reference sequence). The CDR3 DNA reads TGTGCCAGCAGTCCTTGGGAAGGCTACCTCTCCTACGAGCAGTACTTC. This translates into CASSPWEGYLSYEQYF.

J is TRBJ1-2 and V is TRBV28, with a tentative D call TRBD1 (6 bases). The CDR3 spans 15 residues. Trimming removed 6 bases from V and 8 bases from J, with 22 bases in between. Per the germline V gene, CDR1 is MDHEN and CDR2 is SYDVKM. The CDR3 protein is CASSLWTASTMGYTF. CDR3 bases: TGTGCCAGCAGCCTGTGGACAGCTTCAACTATGGGCTACACCTTC.

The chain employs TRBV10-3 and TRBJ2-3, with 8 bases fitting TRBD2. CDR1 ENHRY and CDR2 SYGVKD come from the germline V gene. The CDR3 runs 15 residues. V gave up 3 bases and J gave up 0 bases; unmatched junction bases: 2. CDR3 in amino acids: CAISDLAGSTDTQYF. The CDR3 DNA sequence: TGTGCCATCAGTGACTTAGCGGGGAGCACAGATACGCAGTATTTT.

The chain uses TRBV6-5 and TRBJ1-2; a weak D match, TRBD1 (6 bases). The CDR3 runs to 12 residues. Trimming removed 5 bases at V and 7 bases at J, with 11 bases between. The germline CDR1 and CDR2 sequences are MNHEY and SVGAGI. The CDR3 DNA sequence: TGTGCCAGCAGTCAAACAGGGCTTGGCTACACCTTC. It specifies CASSQTGLGYTF.

DNA for the CDR3: TGTGCCTGGAGCGATGGGACACCGGGAAACACCATATATTTT. It yields the protein CAWSDGTPGNTIYF. This chain joins TRBV30 and TRBJ1-3; D possibly corresponds to TRBD1 (6 bases). The CDR3 extends over 14 amino acids. Germline CDR1 reads GTSNPN; CDR2 reads SVGIG (reference sequence). V was cut by 3 bases and J by 4 bases, with 13 bases left in between.

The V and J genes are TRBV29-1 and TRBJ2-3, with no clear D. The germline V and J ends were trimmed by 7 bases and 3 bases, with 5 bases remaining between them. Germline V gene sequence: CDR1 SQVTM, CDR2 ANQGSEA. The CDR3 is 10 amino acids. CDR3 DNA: TGCAGCGGGCGGACAGATACGCAGTATTTT. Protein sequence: CSGRTDTQYF.

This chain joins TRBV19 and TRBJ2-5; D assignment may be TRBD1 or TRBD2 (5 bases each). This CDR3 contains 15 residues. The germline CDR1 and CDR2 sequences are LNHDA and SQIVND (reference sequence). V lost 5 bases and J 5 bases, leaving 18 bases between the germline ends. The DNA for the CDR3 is TGTGCCAGTAGTCCCTCGGGGCCTCTGGGGGAGACCCAGTACTTC. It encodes CASSPSGPLGETQYF.

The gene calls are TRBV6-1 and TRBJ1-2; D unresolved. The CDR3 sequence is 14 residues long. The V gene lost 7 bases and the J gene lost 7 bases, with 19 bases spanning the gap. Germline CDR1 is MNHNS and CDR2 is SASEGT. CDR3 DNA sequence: TGTGCCAGCACCTTGAAACGGGAAATGAGTGGCTACACCTTC. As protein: CASTLKREMSGYTF.

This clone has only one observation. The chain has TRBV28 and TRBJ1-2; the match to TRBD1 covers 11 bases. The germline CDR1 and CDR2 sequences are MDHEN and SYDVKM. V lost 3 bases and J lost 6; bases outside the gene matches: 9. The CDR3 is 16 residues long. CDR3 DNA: TGTGCCAGCAGTTTTCCTTCCGGGACAGGGGGTGATGGCTACACCTTC. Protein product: CASSFPSGTGGDGYTF.

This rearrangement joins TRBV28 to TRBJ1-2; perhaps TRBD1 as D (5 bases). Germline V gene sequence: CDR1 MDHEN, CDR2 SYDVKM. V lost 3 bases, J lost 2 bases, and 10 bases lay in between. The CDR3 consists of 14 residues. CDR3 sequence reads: CASSLGRGNYGYTF. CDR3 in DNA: TGTGCCAGCAGTTTGGGGCGGGGAAACTATGGCTACACCTTC.

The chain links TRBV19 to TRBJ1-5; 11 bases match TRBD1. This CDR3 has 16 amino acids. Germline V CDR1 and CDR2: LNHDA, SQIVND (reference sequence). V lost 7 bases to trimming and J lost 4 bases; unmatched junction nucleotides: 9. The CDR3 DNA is TGTGCCAGTAACAAGGGACAGGGGGGGCCTAATCAGCCCCAGCATTTT. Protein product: CASNKGQGGPNQPQHF.

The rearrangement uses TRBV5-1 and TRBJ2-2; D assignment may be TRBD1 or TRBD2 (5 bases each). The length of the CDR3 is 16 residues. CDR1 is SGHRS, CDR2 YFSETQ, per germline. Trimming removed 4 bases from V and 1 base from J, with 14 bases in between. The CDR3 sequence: CASSLRGGGNTGELFF. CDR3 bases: TGCGCCAGCAGCCTTCGTGGTGGGGGGAACACCGGGGAGCTGTTTTTT.

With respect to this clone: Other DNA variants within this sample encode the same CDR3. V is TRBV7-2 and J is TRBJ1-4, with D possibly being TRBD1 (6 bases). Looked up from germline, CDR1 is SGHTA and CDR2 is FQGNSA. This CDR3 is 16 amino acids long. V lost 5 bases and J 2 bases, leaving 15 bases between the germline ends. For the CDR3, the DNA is TGTGCCAGCAGCGGGGGCGGGGGGTGGACTAATGAAAAACTGTTTTTT. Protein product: CASSGGGGWTNEKLFF. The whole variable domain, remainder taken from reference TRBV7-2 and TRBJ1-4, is GAGVSQSPSNKVTEKGKDVELRCDPISGHTALYWYRQSLGQGLEFLIYFQGNSAPDKSGLPSDRFSAERTGGSVSTLTIQRTQQEDSAVYLCASSGGGGWTNEKLFFGSGTQLSVL.

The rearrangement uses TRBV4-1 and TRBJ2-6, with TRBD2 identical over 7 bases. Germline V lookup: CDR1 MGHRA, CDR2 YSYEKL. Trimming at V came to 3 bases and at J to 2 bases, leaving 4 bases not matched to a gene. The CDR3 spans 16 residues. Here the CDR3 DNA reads TGCGCCAGCAGCCAGTCCGGGGGGACTGGGGCCAACGTCCTGACTTTC. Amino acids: CASSQSGGTGANVLTF.

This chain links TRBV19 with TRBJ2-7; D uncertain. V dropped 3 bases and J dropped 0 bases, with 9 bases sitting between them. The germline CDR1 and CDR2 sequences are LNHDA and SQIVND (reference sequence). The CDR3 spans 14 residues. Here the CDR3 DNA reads TGTGCCAGTAGTATCCAAAGTAGCTCCTACGAGCAGTACTTC. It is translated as CASSIQSSSYEQYF.